The 4 T cell receptor beta chains presented below share a single source sample, sequenced in a study of shared clonotypes between healthy human individuals. Libraries were prepared by immunoSEQ multiplex PCR; TCRdb keeps only in-frame clonotypes and omits some of them. The sample consists of over a million clones, 95% to 99% of them appearing once. The sequencing sample was made of naive CD4+ T cells sorted from blood. The sample's subset: CD45RA+ positively selected. These receptors were taken from a man aged 30-40 years in good health.

The chain combines TRBV18 with TRBJ2-1, with D maybe TRBD2 (5 bases). The V and J ends lost 0 bases and 2 bases respectively, with 8 bases between them. This CDR3 spans 15 amino acids. In germline, CDR1 is KGHSH, CDR2 LQKENI. The CDR3, as DNA: TGTGCCAGCTCACCACCGACGGGAACCTACAATGAGCAGTTCTTC. It specifies CASSPPTGTYNEQFF.

Note on this clone: Distinct nucleotide sequences in the sample also encode this CDR3. The genes are TRBV30 and TRBJ2-3; D remains unclear. Trimming pared 0 bases from V and 0 bases from J, leaving 10 bases between. Germline CDR1 GTSNPN, CDR2 SVGIG (reference sequence). The CDR3 is 15 amino acids. The CDR3 is CAWSVPSGSTDTQYF. Here the CDR3 DNA reads TGTGCCTGGAGTGTACCCTCCGGGAGCACAGATACGCAGTATTTT.

The DNA for the CDR3 is TGTGCCAGCAGCTACACGAACGGACTGTCCACTGAAGCTTTCTTT. It specifies CASSYTNGLSTEAFF. The chain has TRBV5-8 and TRBJ1-1; D not resolved. CDR3 length equals 15 residues. Per germline, CDR1 SGHTS and CDR2 YDEGEE. V was pared by 3 bases and J by 4 bases, with 16 bases between.

This clone was counted a single time. The chain joins TRBV28 to TRBJ2-7, with D perhaps TRBD2 (7 bases). CDR1 is MDHEN, CDR2 SYDVKM, per germline. V lost 6 bases, J lost 5 bases, and 17 bases lay in between. This CDR3 spans 14 amino acids. CDR3 sequence (DNA): TGTGCCAGCAGGAAATTTCGGGGGGCGAACGAGCAGTACTTC. This codes for CASRKFRGANEQYF.